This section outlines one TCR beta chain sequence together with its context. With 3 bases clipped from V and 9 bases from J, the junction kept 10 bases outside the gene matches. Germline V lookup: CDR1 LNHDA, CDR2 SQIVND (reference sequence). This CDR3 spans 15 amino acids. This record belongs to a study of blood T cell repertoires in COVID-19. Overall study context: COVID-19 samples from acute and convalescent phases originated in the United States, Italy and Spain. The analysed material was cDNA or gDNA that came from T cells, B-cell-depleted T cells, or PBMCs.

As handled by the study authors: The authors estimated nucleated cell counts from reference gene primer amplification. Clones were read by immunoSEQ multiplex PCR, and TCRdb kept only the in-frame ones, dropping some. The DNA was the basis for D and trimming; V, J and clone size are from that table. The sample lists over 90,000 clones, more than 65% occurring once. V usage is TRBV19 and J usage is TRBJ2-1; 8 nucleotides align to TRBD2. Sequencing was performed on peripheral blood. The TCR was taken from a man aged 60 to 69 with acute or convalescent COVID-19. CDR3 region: CASSIPGLGYLEQFF. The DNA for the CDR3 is TGTGCCAGTAGTATTCCGGGACTAGGATATCTTGAGCAGTTCTTC.